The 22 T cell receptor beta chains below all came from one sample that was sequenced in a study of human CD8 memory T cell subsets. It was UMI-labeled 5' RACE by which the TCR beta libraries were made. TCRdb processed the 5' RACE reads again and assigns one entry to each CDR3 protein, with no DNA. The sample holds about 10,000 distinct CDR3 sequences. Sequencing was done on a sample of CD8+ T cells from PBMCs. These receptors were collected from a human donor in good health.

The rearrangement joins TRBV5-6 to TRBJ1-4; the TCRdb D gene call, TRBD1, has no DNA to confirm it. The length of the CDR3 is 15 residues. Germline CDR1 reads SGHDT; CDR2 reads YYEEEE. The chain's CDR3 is CASSAPTGPNEKLFF.

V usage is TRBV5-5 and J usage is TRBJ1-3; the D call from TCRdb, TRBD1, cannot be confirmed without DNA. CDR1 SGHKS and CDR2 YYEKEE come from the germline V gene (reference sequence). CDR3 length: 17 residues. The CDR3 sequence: CASSPHPGGNSGNTIYF.

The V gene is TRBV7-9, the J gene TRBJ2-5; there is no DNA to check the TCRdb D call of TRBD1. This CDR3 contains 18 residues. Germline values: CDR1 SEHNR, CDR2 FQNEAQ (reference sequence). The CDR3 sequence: CASTFPGDREAREETQYF.

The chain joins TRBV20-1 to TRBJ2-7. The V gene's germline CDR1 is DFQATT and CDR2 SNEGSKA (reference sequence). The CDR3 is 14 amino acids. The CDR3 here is CSAKIQDVLYEQYF.

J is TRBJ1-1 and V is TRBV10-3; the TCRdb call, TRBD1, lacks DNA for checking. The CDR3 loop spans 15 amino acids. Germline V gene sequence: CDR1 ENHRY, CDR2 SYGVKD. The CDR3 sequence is CAISERRVPNTEAFF.

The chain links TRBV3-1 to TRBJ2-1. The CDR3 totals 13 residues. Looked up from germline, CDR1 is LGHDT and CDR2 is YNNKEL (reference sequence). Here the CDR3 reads CASSRFYHNEQFF.

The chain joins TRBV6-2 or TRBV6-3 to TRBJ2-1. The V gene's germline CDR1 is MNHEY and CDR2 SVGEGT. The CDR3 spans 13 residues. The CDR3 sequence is CASSYKRYNEQFF.

CDR3 loop: CASSSQGAPGNTIYF. V gene TRBV27 combines with J gene TRBJ1-3; TCRdb selects TRBD1, and the lack of DNA leaves this call unchecked. Germline V gene lookup returns CDR1 MNHEY and CDR2 SMNVEV (reference sequence). The CDR3 runs 15 residues.

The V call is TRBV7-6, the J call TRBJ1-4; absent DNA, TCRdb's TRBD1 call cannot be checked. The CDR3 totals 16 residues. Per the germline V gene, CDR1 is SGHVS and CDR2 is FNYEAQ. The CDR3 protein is CASSLITGGSNEKLFF. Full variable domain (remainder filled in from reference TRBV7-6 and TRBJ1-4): GAGVSQSPRYKVTKRGQDVALRCDPISGHVSLYWYRQALGQGPEFLTYFNYEAQQDKSGLPNDRFSAERPEGSISTLTIQRTEQRDSAMYRCASSLITGGSNEKLFFGSGTQLSVL.

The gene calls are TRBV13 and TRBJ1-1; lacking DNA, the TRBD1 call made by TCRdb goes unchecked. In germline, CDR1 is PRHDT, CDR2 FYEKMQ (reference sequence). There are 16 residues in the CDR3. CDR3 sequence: CASSPTLGTGRTEAFF.

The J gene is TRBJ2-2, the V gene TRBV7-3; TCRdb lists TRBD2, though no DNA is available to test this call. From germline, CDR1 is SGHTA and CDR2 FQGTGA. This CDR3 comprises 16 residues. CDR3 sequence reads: CASSLGPLSSTGELFF. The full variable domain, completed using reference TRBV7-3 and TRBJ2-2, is GAGVSQTPSNKVTEKGKYVELRCDPISGHTALYWYRQSLGQGPEFLIYFQGTGAADDSGLPNDRFFAVRPEGSVSTLKIQRTERGDSAVYLCASSLGPLSSTGELFFGEGSRLTVL.

CDR3 sequence reads: CASSHGTGREDTQYF. V usage is TRBV14 and J usage is TRBJ2-3; checking the TCRdb D call of TRBD1 is not possible without DNA. CDR3 length: 15 residues. CDR1 and CDR2 (germline): SGHDN, FVKESK.

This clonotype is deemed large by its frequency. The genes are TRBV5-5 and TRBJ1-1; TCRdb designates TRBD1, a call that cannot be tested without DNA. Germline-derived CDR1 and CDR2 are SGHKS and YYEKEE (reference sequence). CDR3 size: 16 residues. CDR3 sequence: CASSLRGAALNTEAFF.

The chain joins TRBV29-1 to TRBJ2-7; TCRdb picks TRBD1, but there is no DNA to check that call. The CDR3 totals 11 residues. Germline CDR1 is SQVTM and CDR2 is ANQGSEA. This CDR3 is CSVEGAYEQYF.

This CDR3 is CASSPGGFTGELFF. The rearrangement joins TRBV11-3 to TRBJ2-2; absent DNA, TCRdb's TRBD1 call cannot be checked. CDR1 SGHNT and CDR2 YENEEA come from the germline V gene. CDR3 length: 14 amino acids.

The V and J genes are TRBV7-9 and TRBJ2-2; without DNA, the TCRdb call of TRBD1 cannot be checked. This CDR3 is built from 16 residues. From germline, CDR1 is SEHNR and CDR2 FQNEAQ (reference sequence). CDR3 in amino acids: CASSLEDSSNTGELFF.

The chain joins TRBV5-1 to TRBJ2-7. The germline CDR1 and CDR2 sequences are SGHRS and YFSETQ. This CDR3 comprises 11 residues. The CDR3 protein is CASSSAYEQYF.

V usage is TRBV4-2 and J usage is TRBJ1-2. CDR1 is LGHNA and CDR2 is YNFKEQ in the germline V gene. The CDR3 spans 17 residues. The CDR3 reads CASSQDLLMEEGRGYTF.

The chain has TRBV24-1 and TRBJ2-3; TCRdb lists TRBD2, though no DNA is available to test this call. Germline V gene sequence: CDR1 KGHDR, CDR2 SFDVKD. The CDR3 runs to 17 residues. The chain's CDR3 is CATRTILAGNETDTQYF.

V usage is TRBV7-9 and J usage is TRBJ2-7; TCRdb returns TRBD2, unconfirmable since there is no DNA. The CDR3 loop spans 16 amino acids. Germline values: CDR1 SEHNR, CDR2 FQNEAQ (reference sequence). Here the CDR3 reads CASSPGLALNIGEQYF.

Here the CDR3 reads CSAGEQPLYNTEAFF. The chain links TRBV20-1 to TRBJ1-1; TCRdb names TRBD1, which stays unverified in the absence of DNA. CDR1 is DFQATT, CDR2 SNEGSKA, per germline (reference sequence). The CDR3 runs 15 residues.

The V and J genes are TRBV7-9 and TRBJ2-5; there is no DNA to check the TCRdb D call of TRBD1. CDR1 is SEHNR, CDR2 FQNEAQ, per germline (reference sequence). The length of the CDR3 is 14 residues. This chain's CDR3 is CASSSLQGKETQYF.